What follows describes a single T cell receptor (beta chain). This entry belongs to a study of tumor-infiltrating lymphocytes in oesophageal squamous cell carcinoma. The CDR3 runs 15 residues. V lost 2 bases and J 5 bases, leaving 14 bases between the germline ends. CDR1 and CDR2 from the germline V gene are ENHRY and SYGVKD. TCRdb re-derived calls from the PCR reads in MiXCR, one entry per CDR3 protein. The sample holds about 12,000 distinct CDR3 sequences; 55% to 60% are singletons and the top ten take around 32%. The sequence came from a female donor with esophageal squamous cell carcinoma. Sequenced input: esophageal tumor tissue. The V and J genes are TRBV10-3 and TRBJ2-3; D gene ambiguous. Here the CDR3 reads CAISEGGRSVDTQYF. The CDR3 DNA follows: TGTGCCATCAGTGAGGGTGGACGCAGCGTAGATACGCAGTATTTT.